Given below is one TCR beta chain in context. What it binds is unknown. The V gene end was trimmed by 3 bases and the J gene end by 0 bases; junction bases not matched to a gene: 7. Germline lookup yields CDR1 SQVTM and CDR2 ANQGSEA. The CDR3 spans 15 residues. Profiling relied on immunoSEQ multiplex PCR, and the TCRdb table lists in-frame clones only, not all of them. The table shows over 65,000 clones, with 85% to 95% occurring only once. This record belongs to a study of OX40 agonist ivuxolimab in advanced cancers. The study, taken as a whole, reports: Which antigen the expanded peripheral T cells recognized is unknown. Blood T cells, both CD4+ and CD8+, expanded clonally by week 6 at 0.1 to 3.0 mg/kg.

The origin of this receptor is an adult with an advanced solid tumor such as melanoma, head and neck, liver or kidney cancer. J is TRBJ2-7 and V is TRBV29-1, with 8 bases that match TRBD1. The source material was CD4+ or CD8+ T cells sorted from blood, sampled in a trial of the OX40 agonist ivuxolimab. Here the CDR3 DNA reads TGCAGCGTTGAGTTGCGGGACAGGAGCTCCTACGAGCAGTACTTC. It is translated as CSVELRDRSSYEQYF.